This TCR beta chain was documented in a study of blood T cells in healthy people across ages. Study context: Capture by template switching was about one barcoded beta molecule per two T cells. Study conclusions and caveats: Per million T cells, TCR beta diversity dropped roughly linearly as age increased.

PBMCs were isolated at a quantity of at least 6 million per sample. Using a J-beta primer mix together with a sample-barcoded 5' primer, a second PCR was run for roughly 6 to 12 cycles. One entry per CDR3 protein results from TCRdb running MiXCR on the 5' RACE reads. This sample has approximately 670,000 distinct CDR3 sequences, with around 38% found just once. On this clonotype: Its specificity is not known.

The CDR3 spans 14 residues. V was clipped by 9 bases and J by 3 bases, with 16 bases between them. Germline V lookup: CDR1 MDHEN, CDR2 SYDVKM. The clonotype originates from an elderly man in good health. The chain employs TRBV28 and TRBJ2-3; D may be TRBD1 or TRBD2 (6 bases each). Sequencing used blood. CDR3 in DNA: TGTGCCAGTAAAGAGGGGGGCTTTACAGATACGCAGTATTTT. This gives the protein CASKEGGFTDTQYF. Drawing the rest from reference TRBV28 and TRBJ2-3, the complete variable domain is DVKVTQSSRYLVKRTGEKVFLECVQDMDHENMFWYRQDPGLGLRLIYFSYDVKMKEKGDIPEGYSVSREKKERFSLILESASTNQTSMYLCASKEGGFTDTQYFGPGTRLTVL.